The 7 T cell receptor beta chains below come from one sample, sequenced in a study of blood T cell repertoires in COVID-19. Repertoires were generated with immunoSEQ multiplex PCR, while TCRdb's copy carries only in-frame clones and drops some. The data contain about 72,000 clones, around 82% of them seen just once; the ten biggest clones take up 5% to 7.5%. The sample taken for sequencing was peripheral blood. Every receptor here comes from a man aged 55-75 years with acute or convalescent COVID-19.

CDR3 loop: CASSLAWGGEAAFF. In nucleotides, the CDR3 is TGTGCCAGCAGCTTGGCATGGGGGGGGGAGGCAGCTTTCTTT. The rearrangement links TRBV5-4 to TRBJ1-1; the D gene is possibly TRBD1 (5 bases). The CDR3 length is 14 residues. The germline CDR1 and CDR2 sequences are SGHNT and YYREEE (reference sequence). Trimming removed 0 bases at V and 10 bases at J, with 16 bases between.

The J gene is TRBJ1-3, the V gene TRBV30, with 9 bases fitting TRBD1. CDR1 and CDR2 from the germline V gene are GTSNPN and SVGIG (reference sequence). The CDR3 has 15 residues. V lost 3 bases, J lost 1 base, and 4 bases stayed unmatched. For the CDR3, the DNA is TGTGCCTGGAGGCTTGGGACAGGGTCTGGAAACACCATATATTTT. Translated: CAWRLGTGSGNTIYF.

The V gene is TRBV11-3, the J gene TRBJ2-3; D possibly corresponds to TRBD2 (5 bases). Germline V gene lookup returns CDR1 SGHNT and CDR2 YENEEA. Trimming left V 5 bases short and J 5 bases short, with 20 bases between. The CDR3 has 16 amino acids. The CDR3 DNA sequence: TGTGCCAGCAGCCGCCCCCGCCAGACCGAGGGAGATACGCAGTATTTT. This translates into CASSRPRQTEGDTQYF. The full variable domain, with the rest looked up from reference TRBV11-3 and TRBJ2-3, is EAGVVQSPRYKIIEKKQPVAFWCNPISGHNTLYWYLQNLGQGPELLIRYENEEAVDDSQLPKDRFSAERLKGVDSTLKIQPAELGDSAVYLCASSRPRQTEGDTQYFGPGTRLTVL.

This clone was observed a few times. J is TRBJ2-7 and V is TRBV27, with 7 bases lining up with TRBD1. The CDR3 contains 15 residues. V was pared by 10 bases and J by 0 bases, with 12 bases of the junction left unmatched. Germline V gives CDR1 MNHEY, CDR2 SMNVEV (reference sequence). This CDR3 is CATSGPGQSSYEQYF. CDR3 DNA sequence: TGTGCCACCAGCGGACCGGGACAGAGCTCCTACGAGCAGTACTTC.

The sample holds a few counts of this clone. The chain links TRBV7-2 to TRBJ2-5; weak D call: TRBD1 (6 bases). The CDR3 is 15 residues long. Trimming left V 1 base short and J 4 bases short, with 13 bases between. Looked up from germline, CDR1 is SGHTA and CDR2 is FQGNSA. The CDR3 coding sequence is TGTGCCAGCAGCTTAGTGTCCAGGGGAAGAGAGACCCAGTACTTC. Its protein is CASSLVSRGRETQYF.

About this clone itself: One end of the junction fails to match germline, which may point to a read error. The chain has TRBV5-1 and TRBJ2-5; 9 bases line up with TRBD1. The CDR3 consists of 14 residues. The germline gives CDR1 SGHRS, CDR2 YFSETQ. The CDR3 bases are TGCGCCAGCAGCTTGGCGGGACAGGGAGAGACCTTTCACTTC. Protein sequence: CASSLAGQGETFHF.

The V and J genes are TRBV20-1 and TRBJ2-5, with TRBD1 identical over 7 bases. The length of the CDR3 is 13 residues. V was pared by 3 bases and J by 2 bases, with 3 bases of the junction left unmatched. Germline loops: CDR1 DFQATT, CDR2 SNEGSKA (reference sequence). Written as DNA, the CDR3 is TGCAGTGCTAGTAGGGACAGACAAGAGACCCAGTACTTC. This codes for CSASRDRQETQYF.